Following are 9 T cell receptor beta chains from one sample sequenced in a study of T cell repertoires in cytomegalovirus infection. Their cognate antigens are unknown. In TCRdb, the reads were re-called with MiXCR into one record per CDR3 protein. The sample holds about 58,000 distinct CDR3 sequences, around 18% seen once. The material sequenced was CD8+ T cells from cultured PBMCs, taken from culture after CMV antigen stimulation. All receptors come from a human donor in good health (CMV status not recorded). Some clones in this sample may be carry-over from other donors' samples.

As to this clonotype: The germline gene is not matched at one end of the junction; a read error may be the cause. V and J are TRBV29-1 and TRBJ2-5; perhaps TRBD1 as D (5 bases). Germline CDR1 reads SQVTM; CDR2 reads ANQGSEA. The CDR3 length is 16 residues. CDR3 protein: CSVEGLPKVGRETQYF. CDR3 nucleotide sequence: TGCAGCGTCGAAGGCCTACCAAAAGTGGGGCGAGAGACCCAGTACTTC. The whole variable domain, filled in from reference TRBV29-1 and TRBJ2-5, reads SAVISQKPSRDICQRGTSLTIQCQVDSQVTMMFWYRQQPGQSLTLIATANQGSEATYESGFVIDKFPISRPNLTFSTLTVSNMSPEDSSIYLCSVEGLPKVGRETQYFGPGTRLLVL.

The CDR3 sequence is CASSMPTGTASFEQYF. CDR3 nucleotide sequence: TGTGCCAGTAGTATGCCTACCGGGACAGCGTCTTTCGAGCAGTACTTC. The V call is TRBV19, the J call TRBJ2-7, with TRBD1 identical over 7 bases. V dropped 3 bases and J dropped 6; count of bases not matched to a gene: 14. This CDR3 region has 16 residues. The germline CDR1 and CDR2 sequences are LNHDA and SQIVND (reference sequence). Looking up the rest from reference TRBV19 and TRBJ2-7 gives the full variable domain: DGGITQSPKYLFRKEGQNVTLSCEQNLNHDAMYWYRQDPGQGLRLIYYSQIVNDFQKGDIAEGYSVSREKKESFPLTVTSAQKNPTAFYLCASSMPTGTASFEQYFGPGTRLTVT.

The chain uses TRBV7-8 and TRBJ1-2; TRBD1 is a possible D gene (5 bases). The CDR3 length is 13 residues. Germline V gene data show CDR1 as SGHVS and CDR2 as FQNEAQ. Trimming removed 6 bases from V and 8 bases from J, with 16 bases in between. The CDR3 reads CASRARDLWGYTF. CDR3 nucleotides: TGTGCCAGCAGGGCCAGGGACCTTTGGGGCTACACCTTC.

In its sample, this clonotype was seen a few times. This chain uses TRBV9 with TRBJ2-6; the D gene is possibly TRBD1 (6 bases). CDR1 and CDR2 from the germline V gene are SGDLS and YYNGEE. Between the trimmed V and J ends, which lost 7 bases and 0 bases, there was a span of 11 bases. This CDR3 has 15 amino acids. CDR3 nucleotide sequence: TGTGCCAGCGCGGACAGTTACTCTGGGGCCAACGTCCTGACTTTC. This sequence encodes CASADSYSGANVLTF. The variable domain in full, completed from reference TRBV9 and TRBJ2-6, reads DSGVTQTPKHLITATGQRVTLRCSPRSGDLSVYWYQQSLDQGLQFLIQYYNGEERAKGNILERFSAQQFPDLHSELNLSSLELGDSALYFCASADSYSGANVLTFGAGSRLTVL.

This clonotype came up many times. The chain combines TRBV6-2 or TRBV6-3 with TRBJ2-3, with D possibly matching TRBD2 (7 bases). Germline V lookup: CDR1 MNHEY, CDR2 SVGEGT. The germline V and J ends were trimmed by 4 bases and 5 bases, with 16 bases remaining between them. The CDR3 spans 15 residues. The CDR3 DNA reads TGTGCCAGCAGTTGGAGGGGGGGCGGTGGAGATACGCAGTATTTT. Residues: CASSWRGGGGDTQYF.

This clonotype was detected only a few times. This rearrangement joins TRBV9 to TRBJ2-1; D could derive from TRBD1 or TRBD2 (5 bases each). Germline assignment: CDR1 SGDLS and CDR2 YYNGEE. V lost 0 bases and J 0 bases, leaving 13 bases between the germline ends. This CDR3 has 17 residues. The CDR3 reads CASSVGRESSSYNEQFF. The CDR3 nucleotides read TGTGCCAGCAGCGTAGGCAGGGAGTCAAGCTCCTACAATGAGCAGTTCTTC.

This chain links TRBV24-1 with TRBJ2-1; D is perhaps TRBD2 (5 bases). Germline values: CDR1 KGHDR, CDR2 SFDVKD. V lost 10 bases and J 1 base, leaving 19 bases between the germline ends. The CDR3 sequence is 16 residues long. CDR3 DNA: TGTGCCACAGGTTCAGCGGAGCCGAGGTCCTACAATGAGCAGTTCTTC. It specifies CATGSAEPRSYNEQFF.

The genes are TRBV7-9 and TRBJ2-1; TRBD1 matches 8 bases. J lost 4 bases, V lost 5 bases, and 7 bases had no gene match. The CDR3 covers 15 residues. Per the germline V gene, CDR1 is SEHNR and CDR2 is FQNEAQ (reference sequence). The CDR3 DNA reads TGTGCCAGCAGCCCAGAGACAGGGGCGTACAATGAGCAGTTCTTC. Protein product: CASSPETGAYNEQFF.

The chain combines TRBV9 with TRBJ2-7; D may be TRBD1 or TRBD2 (7 bases each). The CDR3 is made up of 12 amino acids. V lost 7 bases, J lost 6 bases, and 14 bases lay in between. CDR1 and CDR2 (germline): SGDLS, YYNGEE. CDR3 amino acids: CASQGEGSEQYF. CDR3 nucleotides: TGTGCCAGCCAGGGGGAGGGATCCGAGCAGTACTTC.